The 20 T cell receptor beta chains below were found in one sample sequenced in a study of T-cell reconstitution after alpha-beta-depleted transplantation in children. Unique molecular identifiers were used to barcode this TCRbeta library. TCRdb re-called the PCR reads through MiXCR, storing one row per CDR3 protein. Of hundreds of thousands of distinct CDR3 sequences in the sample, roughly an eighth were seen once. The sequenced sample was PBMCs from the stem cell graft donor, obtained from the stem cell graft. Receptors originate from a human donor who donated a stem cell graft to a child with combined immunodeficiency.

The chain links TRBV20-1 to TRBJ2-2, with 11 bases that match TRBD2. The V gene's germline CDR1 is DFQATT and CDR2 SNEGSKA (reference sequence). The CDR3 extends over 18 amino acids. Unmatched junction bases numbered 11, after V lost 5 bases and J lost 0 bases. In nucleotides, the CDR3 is TGCAGTGCTGGACCGGGACTAGCGGACCCTGCGAACACCGGGGAGCTGTTTTTT. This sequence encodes CSAGPGLADPANTGELFF.

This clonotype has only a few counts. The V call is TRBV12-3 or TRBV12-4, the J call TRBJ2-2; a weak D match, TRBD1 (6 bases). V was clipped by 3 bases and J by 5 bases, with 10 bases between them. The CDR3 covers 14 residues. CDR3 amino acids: CASSFGGETGELFF. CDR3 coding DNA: TGTGCCAGCAGTTTTGGGGGCGAGACCGGGGAGCTGTTTTTT.

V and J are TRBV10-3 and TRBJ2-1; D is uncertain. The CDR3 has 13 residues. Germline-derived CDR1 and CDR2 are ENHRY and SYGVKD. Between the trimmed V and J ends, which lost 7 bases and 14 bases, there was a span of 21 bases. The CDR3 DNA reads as TGTGCCATCAAAGTGCCCCGTGGGGATCTTGAGTTCTTC. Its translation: CAIKVPRGDLEFF.

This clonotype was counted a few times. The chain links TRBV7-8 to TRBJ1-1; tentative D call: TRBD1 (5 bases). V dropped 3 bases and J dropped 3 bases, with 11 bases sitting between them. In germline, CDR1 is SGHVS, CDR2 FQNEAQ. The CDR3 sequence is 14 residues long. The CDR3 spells CASSFQGRDTEAFF. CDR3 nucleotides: TGTGCCAGCAGCTTCCAGGGCCGGGACACTGAAGCTTTCTTT.

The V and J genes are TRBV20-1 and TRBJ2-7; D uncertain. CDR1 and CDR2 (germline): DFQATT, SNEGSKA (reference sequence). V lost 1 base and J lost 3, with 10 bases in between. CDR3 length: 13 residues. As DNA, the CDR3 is TGCAGTGCTAGAGGAAAAAGCCGCTACGAGCAGTACTTC. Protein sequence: CSARGKSRYEQYF.

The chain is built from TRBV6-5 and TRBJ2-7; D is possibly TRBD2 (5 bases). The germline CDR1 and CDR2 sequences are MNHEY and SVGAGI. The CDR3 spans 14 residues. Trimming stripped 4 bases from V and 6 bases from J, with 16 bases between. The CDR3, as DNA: TGTGCCAGCAGTTCCGGCTCTAGGGCGGGCGAGCAGTACTTC. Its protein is CASSSGSRAGEQYF.

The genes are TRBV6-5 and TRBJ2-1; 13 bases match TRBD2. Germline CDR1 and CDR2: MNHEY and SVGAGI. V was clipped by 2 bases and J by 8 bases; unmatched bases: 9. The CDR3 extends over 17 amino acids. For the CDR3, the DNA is TGTGCCAGCAGTTACGGGACTAGCGGGGCCTTTATGGATGAGCAGTTCTTC. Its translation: CASSYGTSGAFMDEQFF.

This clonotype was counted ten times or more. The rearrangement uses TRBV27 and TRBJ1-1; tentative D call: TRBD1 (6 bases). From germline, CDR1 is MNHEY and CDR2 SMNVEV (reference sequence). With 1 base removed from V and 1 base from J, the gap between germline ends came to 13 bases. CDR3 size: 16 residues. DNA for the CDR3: TGTGCCAGCAGTTTATGGCAGGGGATTGGGAACACTGAAGCTTTCTTT. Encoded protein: CASSLWQGIGNTEAFF.

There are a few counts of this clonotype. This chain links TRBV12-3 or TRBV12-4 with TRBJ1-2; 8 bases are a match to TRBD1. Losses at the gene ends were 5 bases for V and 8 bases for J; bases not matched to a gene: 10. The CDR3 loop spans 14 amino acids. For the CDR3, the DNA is TGTGCCAGCAGTGCACGACAGGGGCGCGAGGGCTACACCTTC. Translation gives CASSARQGREGYTF.

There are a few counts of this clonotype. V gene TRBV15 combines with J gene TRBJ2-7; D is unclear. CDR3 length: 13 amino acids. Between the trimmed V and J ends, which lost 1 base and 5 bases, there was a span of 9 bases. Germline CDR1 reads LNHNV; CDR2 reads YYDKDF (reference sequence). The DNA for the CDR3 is TGTGCCACCAGCAGAGTGGAAGGAGACGAGCAGTACTTC. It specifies CATSRVEGDEQYF.

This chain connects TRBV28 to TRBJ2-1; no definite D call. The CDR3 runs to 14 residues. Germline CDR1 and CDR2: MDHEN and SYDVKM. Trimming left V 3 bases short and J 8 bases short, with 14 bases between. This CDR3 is CASSFQHINDEQFF. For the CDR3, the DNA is TGTGCCAGCAGTTTCCAACACATTAACGATGAGCAGTTCTTC.

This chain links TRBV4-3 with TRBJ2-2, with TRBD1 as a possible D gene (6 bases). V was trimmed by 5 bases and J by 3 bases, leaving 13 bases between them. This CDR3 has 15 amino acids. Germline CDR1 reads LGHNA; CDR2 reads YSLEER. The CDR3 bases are TGCGCCAGCAGCTCTTGGACAGACTACACCGGGGAGCTGTTTTTT. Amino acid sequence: CASSSWTDYTGELFF.

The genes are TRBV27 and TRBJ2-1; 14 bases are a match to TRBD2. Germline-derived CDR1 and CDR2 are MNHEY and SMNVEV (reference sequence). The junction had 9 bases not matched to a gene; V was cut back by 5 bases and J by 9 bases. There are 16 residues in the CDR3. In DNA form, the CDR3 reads TGTGCCAGCAGTCCCGGGACTAGCGGGAGATTTGGTGAGCAGTTCTTC. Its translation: CASSPGTSGRFGEQFF.

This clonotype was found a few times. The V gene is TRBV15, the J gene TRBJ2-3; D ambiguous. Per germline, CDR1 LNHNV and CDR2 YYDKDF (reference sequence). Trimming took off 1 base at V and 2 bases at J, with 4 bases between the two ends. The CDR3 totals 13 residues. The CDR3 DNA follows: TGTGCCACCAGCAGAGGGGCCACAGATACGCAGTATTTT. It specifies CATSRGATDTQYF.

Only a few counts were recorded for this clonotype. The CDR3 coding sequence is TGCGCCAGCAGCTTGTTCGACAGGGGGAGGAACGAGCAGTACTTC. Translated: CASSLFDRGRNEQYF. This chain joins TRBV5-1 and TRBJ2-7, with 9 bases lining up with TRBD1. The V segment lost 1 base and the J segment 5 bases; nucleotides outside the gene matches: 7. The CDR3 is made up of 15 amino acids. Germline assignment: CDR1 SGHRS and CDR2 YFSETQ.

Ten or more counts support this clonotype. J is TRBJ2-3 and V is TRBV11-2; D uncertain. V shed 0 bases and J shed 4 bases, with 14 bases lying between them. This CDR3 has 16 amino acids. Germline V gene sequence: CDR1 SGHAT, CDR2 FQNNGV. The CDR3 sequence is CASSLDLDLGADTQYF. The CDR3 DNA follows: TGTGCCAGCAGCTTAGATCTAGACTTGGGTGCAGATACGCAGTATTTT.

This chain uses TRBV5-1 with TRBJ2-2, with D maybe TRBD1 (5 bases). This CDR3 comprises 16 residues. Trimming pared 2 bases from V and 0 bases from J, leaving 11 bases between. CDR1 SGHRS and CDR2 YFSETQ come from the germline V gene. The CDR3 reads CASSLQETANTGELFF. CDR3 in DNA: TGCGCCAGCAGCTTACAGGAGACAGCGAACACCGGGGAGCTGTTTTTT.

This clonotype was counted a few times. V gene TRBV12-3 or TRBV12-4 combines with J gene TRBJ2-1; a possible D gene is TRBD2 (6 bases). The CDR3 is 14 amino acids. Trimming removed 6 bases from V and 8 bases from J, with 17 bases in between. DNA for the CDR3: TGTGCCAGCAGGGGGGGTACACCAATACATGAGCAGTTCTTC. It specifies CASRGGTPIHEQFF.

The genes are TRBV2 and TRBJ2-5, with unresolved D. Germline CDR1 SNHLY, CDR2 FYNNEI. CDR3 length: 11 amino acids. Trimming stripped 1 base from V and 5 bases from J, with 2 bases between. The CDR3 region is CASSEEETQYF. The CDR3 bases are TGTGCCAGCAGTGAAGAGGAGACCCAGTACTTC.

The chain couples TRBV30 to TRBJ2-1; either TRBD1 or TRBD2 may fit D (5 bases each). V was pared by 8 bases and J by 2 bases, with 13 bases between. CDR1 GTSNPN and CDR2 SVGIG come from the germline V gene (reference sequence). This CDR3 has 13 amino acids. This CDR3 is CARDRGAYNEQFF. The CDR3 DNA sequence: TGTGCCCGAGATAGAGGGGCCTACAATGAGCAGTTCTTC.